One TCR beta chain is described in this entry. The sample comes from a study of blood T cells in healthy people across ages. This CDR3 has 13 residues. Germline assignment: CDR1 MNHEY and CDR2 SVGAGI. The V end was cut by 2 bases, the J end by 5 bases, with 9 bases between. Using a J-beta primer mix together with a sample-barcoded 5' primer, a second PCR was run for roughly 7 to 12 cycles. Via MiXCR, TCRdb re-called the 5' RACE reads, giving one row per CDR3 protein. Of about 690,000 distinct CDR3 sequences in the sample, over 40% are singletons; the top ten hold 25% to 30%. Specimen: blood. The clonotype originates from an older man in good health. The chain recombines TRBV6-5 with TRBJ1-2; D gene uncertain. The CDR3 nucleotides read TGTGCCAGCAGTTACCGTCGAAGTTATGGCTACACCTTC. Protein: CASSYRRSYGYTF.